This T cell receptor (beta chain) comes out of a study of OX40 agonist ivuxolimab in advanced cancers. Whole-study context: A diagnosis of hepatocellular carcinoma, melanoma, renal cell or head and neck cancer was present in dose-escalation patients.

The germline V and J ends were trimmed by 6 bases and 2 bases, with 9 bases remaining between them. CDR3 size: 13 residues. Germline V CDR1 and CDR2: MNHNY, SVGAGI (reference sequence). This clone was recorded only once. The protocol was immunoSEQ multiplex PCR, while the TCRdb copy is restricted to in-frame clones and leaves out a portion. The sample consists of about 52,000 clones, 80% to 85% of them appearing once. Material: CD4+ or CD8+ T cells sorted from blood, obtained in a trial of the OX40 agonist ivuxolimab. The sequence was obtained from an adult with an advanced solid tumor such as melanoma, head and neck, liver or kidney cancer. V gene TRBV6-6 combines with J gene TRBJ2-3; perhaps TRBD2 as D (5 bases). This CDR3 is CASSRTDTDTQYF. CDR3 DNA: TGTGCCAGCAGCCGGACTGACACAGATACGCAGTATTTT.